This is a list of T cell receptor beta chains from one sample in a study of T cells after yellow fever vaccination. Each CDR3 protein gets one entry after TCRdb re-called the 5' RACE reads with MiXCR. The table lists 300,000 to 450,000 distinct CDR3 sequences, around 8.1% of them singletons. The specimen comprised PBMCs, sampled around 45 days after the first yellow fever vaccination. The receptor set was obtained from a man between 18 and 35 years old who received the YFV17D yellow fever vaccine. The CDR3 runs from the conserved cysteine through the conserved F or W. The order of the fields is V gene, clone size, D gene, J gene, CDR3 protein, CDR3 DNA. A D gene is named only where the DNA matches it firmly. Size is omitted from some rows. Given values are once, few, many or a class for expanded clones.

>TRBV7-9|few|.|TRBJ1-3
CASSLFGGVSGNTIYF
TGTGCCAGCAGCTTATTCGGGGGAGTCTCTGGAAACACCATATATTTT
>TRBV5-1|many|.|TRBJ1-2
CASSLRGDPYGYTF
TGCGCCAGCAGCTTACGGGGGGACCCGTATGGCTACACCTTC
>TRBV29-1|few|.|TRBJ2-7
CSVVDGSYEQYF
TGCAGCGTTGTGGACGGCTCCTACGAGCAGTACTTC
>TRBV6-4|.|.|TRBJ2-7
CASPRELLYEQYF
TGTGCCAGCCCCAGGGAGCTGCTCTACGAGCAGTACTTC
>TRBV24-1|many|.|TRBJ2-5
CATSPLAGETQYF
TGTGCCACCAGTCCCCTAGCTGGGGAGACCCAGTACTTC
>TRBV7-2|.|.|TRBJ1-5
CASSWGVRGQPQHF
TGTGCCAGCAGCTGGGGGGTTAGGGGCCAGCCCCAGCATTTT
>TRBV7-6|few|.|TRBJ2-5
CASSSGTARLQYF
TGTGCCAGCAGCTCGGGTACGGCCCGCCTCCAGTACTTC
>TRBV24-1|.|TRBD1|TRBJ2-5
CATSEVRRGQLKKETQYF
TGTGCCACCAGTGAAGTAAGACGGGGACAGCTGAAGAAAGAGACCCAGTACTTC
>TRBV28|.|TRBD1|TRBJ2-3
CASSPTQGAEDTDTQYF
TGTGCCAGCAGCCCAACCCAGGGGGCGGAGGATACAGATACGCAGTATTTT
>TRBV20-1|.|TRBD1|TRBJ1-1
CRPGQRPYTEAFF
TGCAGACCGGGACAGAGACCTTACACTGAAGCTTTCTTT
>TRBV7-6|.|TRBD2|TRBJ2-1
CASSRLPPGTTYNEQFF
TGTGCCAGCAGCCGACTCCCACCCGGGACTACTTACAATGAGCAGTTCTTC
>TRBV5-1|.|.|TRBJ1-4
CASSLGISSGEKLFF
TGCGCCAGCAGCTTGGGCATCTCCTCGGGGGAAAAACTGTTTTTT
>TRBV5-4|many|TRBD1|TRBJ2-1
CASSPPGQGAINEQFF
TGTGCCAGCAGCCCCCCCGGGCAGGGGGCGATCAATGAGCAGTTCTTC
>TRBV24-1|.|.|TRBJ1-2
CATSDRLGYGYTF
TGTGCCACCAGTGATCGGCTGGGATATGGCTACACCTTC
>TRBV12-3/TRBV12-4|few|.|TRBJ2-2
CASSLIVEPGELFF
TGTGCCAGCAGTTTAATCGTCGAGCCCGGGGAGCTGTTTTTT
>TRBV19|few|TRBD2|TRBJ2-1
CASRLAGASNEQFF
TGTGCCAGTAGGCTAGCGGGGGCCTCCAATGAGCAGTTCTTC
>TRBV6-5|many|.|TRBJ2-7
CASSYYTPGTYEQYF
TGTGCCAGCAGTTACTACACCCCAGGCACCTACGAGCAGTACTTC
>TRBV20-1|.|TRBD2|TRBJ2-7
CSASPGTSGGAPRSYEQYF
TGCAGTGCTAGCCCCGGGACTAGCGGGGGGGCTCCGCGCTCCTACGAGCAGTACTTC
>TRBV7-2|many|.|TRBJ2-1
CASSSLGVGVAYNEQFF
TGTGCCAGCAGCTCCCTGGGGGTCGGGGTAGCCTACAATGAGCAGTTCTTC
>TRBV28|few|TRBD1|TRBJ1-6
CASSSDRDVDSPLHF
TGTGCCAGCAGTTCGGACAGGGATGTAGATTCACCCCTCCACTTT
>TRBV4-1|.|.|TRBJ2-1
CASRQEWGREQFF
TGCGCCAGCAGGCAAGAGTGGGGTCGTGAGCAGTTCTTC
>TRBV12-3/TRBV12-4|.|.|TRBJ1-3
CASSLTPNSGNTIYF
TGTGCCAGCAGTTTAACGCCGAACTCTGGAAACACCATATATTTT
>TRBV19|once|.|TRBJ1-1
CASMGGEAFF
TGTGCCAGTATGGGGGGAGAAGCTTTCTTT
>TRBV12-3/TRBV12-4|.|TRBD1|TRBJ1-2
CASGQDSYGYTF
TGTGCCAGCGGACAGGATTCCTATGGCTACACCTTC
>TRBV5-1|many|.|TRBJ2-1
CASSSLYNEQFF
TGCGCCAGCAGCTCCTTATACAATGAGCAGTTCTTC
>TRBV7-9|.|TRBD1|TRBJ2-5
CASSPGDRGFRETQYF
TGTGCCAGCAGCCCTGGGGACAGGGGATTTCGGGAGACCCAGTACTTC
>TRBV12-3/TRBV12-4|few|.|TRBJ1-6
CASRDSRGPLHF
TGTGCCAGCAGGGACAGTAGGGGACCCCTCCACTTT
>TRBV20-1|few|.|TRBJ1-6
CSASDGDSPLHF
TGCAGTGCTAGCGACGGGGATTCACCCCTCCACTTT
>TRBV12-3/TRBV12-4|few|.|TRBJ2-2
CASSFVVGAGELFF
TGTGCCAGCAGTTTCGTAGTTGGCGCCGGGGAGCTGTTTTTT
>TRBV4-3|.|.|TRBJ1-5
CASSPHQGNQPQHF
TGCGCCAGCAGCCCGCATCAGGGAAATCAGCCCCAGCATTTT
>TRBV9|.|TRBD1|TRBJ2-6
CASSVGQGRSGANVLTF
TGTGCCAGCAGCGTCGGACAGGGACGCTCTGGGGCCAACGTCCTGACTTTC
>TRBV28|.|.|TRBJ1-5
CASKQVSNSNQPQHF
TGTGCCAGTAAACAGGTTTCCAATAGCAATCAGCCCCAGCATTTT
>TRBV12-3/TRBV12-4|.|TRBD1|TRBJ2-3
CASSLASMRVEAGGVSTDTQYF
TGTGCCAGCAGTTTAGCGTCCATGAGGGTTGAGGCAGGGGGCGTGAGCACAGATACGCAGTATTTT
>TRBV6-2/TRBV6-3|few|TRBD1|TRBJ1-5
CASSLKGQGIFSNQPQHF
TGTGCCAGCAGTTTAAAGGGACAGGGGATATTTAGCAATCAGCCCCAGCATTTT
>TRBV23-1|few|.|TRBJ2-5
CASSLAAGAQETQYF
TGCGCCAGCAGCCTCGCGGCGGGGGCCCAAGAGACCCAGTACTTC
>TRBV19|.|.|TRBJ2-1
CASSHRQPSSSYNEQFF
TGTGCCAGTAGCCATAGACAACCCAGTAGCTCCTACAATGAGCAGTTCTTC
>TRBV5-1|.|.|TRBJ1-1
CASSLAASYTEAFF
TGCGCCAGCAGCTTGGCGGCAAGCTACACTGAAGCTTTCTTT
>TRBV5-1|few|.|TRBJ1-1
CASSPQGPGTRTEAFF
TGCGCCAGCAGCCCCCAGGGTCCCGGCACCAGAACTGAAGCTTTCTTT